This T cell receptor beta chain was documented in a study of T cells expressing NK-cell markers. Findings of the study overall: A handful of donors had dominant NKG2C+ clonotypes that comprised roughly 1.0-7.0% of their CD8+ T cells. Questions lingered over whether expanded NKG2C+ T cell clones were HCMV-specific.

TCRdb reprocessed the 5' RACE reads, keeping one entry per CDR3 protein, no DNA. This listing includes some 280,000 distinct CDR3 sequences. Germline-derived CDR1 and CDR2 are DFQATT and SNEGSKA (reference sequence). CDR3 length equals 14 residues. Turning to this clonotype: Antigen specificity is unknown.

The sequence derives from a man between 18 and 29 years old in good health. The chain employs TRBV20-1 and TRBJ2-7; TCRdb outputs TRBD1, but without DNA this stays unchecked. The sample taken for sequencing was blood T cells: a sorted CD56 or NKG2C T cell subset, CD4+ or CD8+ T cells, or bulk PBMC T cells (not recorded which). The CDR3: CSAQSGHLGLEQYF.